A single sample is the source of the 17 T cell receptor beta chains below, sequenced in a study of T cells in tuberculosis. The protocol was immunoSEQ multiplex PCR, while the TCRdb copy is restricted to in-frame clones and leaves out a portion. The sample includes over 40,000 clones, around 96% of them seen just once. The sample was PBMCs. The receptors originated from a donor between 10 and 35 years old with latent tuberculosis or without tuberculosis infection.

The rearrangement links TRBV6-5 to TRBJ1-5, with unresolved D. This CDR3 is built from 16 residues. The germline V gene has CDR1 MNHEY and CDR2 SVGAGI. V dropped 0 bases and J dropped 0 bases, with 9 bases sitting between them. This CDR3 is CASSYSIRSSNQPQHF. CDR3 sequence (DNA): TGTGCCAGCAGTTACTCGATTCGGTCTAGCAATCAGCCCCAGCATTTT.

This clone is a singleton in its sample. This sequence joins TRBV19 and TRBJ2-3; possibly TRBD2 for D (6 bases). CDR3 size: 15 residues. Trimming pared 3 bases from V and 3 bases from J, leaving 13 bases between. Germline-derived CDR1 and CDR2 are LNHDA and SQIVND (reference sequence). The CDR3 here is CASSIFPGETDTQYF. As DNA, the CDR3 is TGTGCCAGTAGTATCTTCCCGGGGGAGACAGATACGCAGTATTTT.

CDR3: CASSVAAGGAETQYF. CDR3 in DNA: TGTGCCAGCAGCGTAGCGGCAGGGGGCGCGGAGACCCAGTACTTC. This chain connects TRBV9 to TRBJ2-5; 8 bases are shared with TRBD1. V lost 0 bases, J lost 5 bases, and 6 bases stayed unmatched. CDR3 length: 15 residues. Germline values: CDR1 SGDLS, CDR2 YYNGEE. Together with reference TRBV9 and TRBJ2-5, the CDR3 gives the full variable domain: DSGVTQTPKHLITATGQRVTLRCSPRSGDLSVYWYQQSLDQGLQFLIQYYNGEERAKGNILERFSAQQFPDLHSELNLSSLELGDSALYFCASSVAAGGAETQYFGPGTRLLVL.

This clone was seen just once. The gene calls are TRBV7-9 and TRBJ1-4; a weak D match, TRBD1 (6 bases). Germline values: CDR1 SEHNR, CDR2 FQNEAQ (reference sequence). There are 15 residues in the CDR3. The ends were cut back, 4 bases at V and 2 bases at J, with 11 bases in the middle. CDR3 nucleotide sequence: TGTGCCAGCAGCTCTTACCAGGGGACTAATGAAAAACTGTTTTTT. Its translation: CASSSYQGTNEKLFF. Looking up the rest from reference TRBV7-9 and TRBJ1-4 gives the full variable domain: DTGVSQNPRHKITKRGQNVTFRCDPISEHNRLYWYRQTLGQGPEFLTYFQNEAQLEKSRLLSDRFSAERPKGSFSTLEIQRTEQGDSAMYLCASSSYQGTNEKLFFGSGTQLSVL.

The table lists this clone with a few counts. The chain links TRBV28 to TRBJ1-5; possibly TRBD1 for D (5 bases). The V gene's germline CDR1 is MDHEN and CDR2 SYDVKM. V was pared by 7 bases and J by 2 bases, with 21 bases between. The CDR3 length is 17 residues. CDR3 sequence reads: CASITDAAGGGNQPQHF. The DNA for the CDR3 is TGTGCCAGCATTACCGACGCGGCGGGAGGGGGCAATCAGCCCCAGCATTTT.

The chain uses TRBV7-8 and TRBJ1-4, with 7 positions matching TRBD1. V shed 1 base, J shed 5 bases, and the junction held 4 bases outside the gene matches. The CDR3 consists of 15 residues. In germline, CDR1 is SGHVS, CDR2 FQNEAQ. The DNA for the CDR3 is TGTGCCAGCAGCTTAGGGGACAGAGAAAATGAAAAACTGTTTTTT. This encodes CASSLGDRENEKLFF.

This clone has just one count. The J gene is TRBJ1-5, the V gene TRBV5-6; 8 bases are shared with TRBD1. The CDR3 loop spans 16 amino acids. Germline loops: CDR1 SGHDT, CDR2 YYEEEE. V gave up 0 bases and J gave up 2 bases; unmatched junction bases: 4. CDR3 nucleotides: TGTGCCAGCAGCTTGGGGCAGGGGGCCGGCAATCAGCCCCAGCATTTT. It is translated as CASSLGQGAGNQPQHF.

This sequence joins TRBV7-8 and TRBJ1-1; no firm D call. V lost 3 bases, J lost 7 bases, and 3 bases lay in between. CDR3 length equals 10 residues. Germline V CDR1 and CDR2: SGHVS, FQNEAQ. The DNA for the CDR3 is TGTGCCAGCAGCTTCCTTGAAGCTTTCTTT. Translation: CASSFLEAFF.

The rearrangement links TRBV6-5 to TRBJ2-5, with D possibly matching TRBD2 (6 bases). This CDR3 has 15 amino acids. Trimming left V 2 bases short and J 4 bases short, with 14 bases between. Germline CDR1 and CDR2: MNHEY and SVGAGI. The CDR3 loop is CASSYVEGRGETQYF. The DNA for the CDR3 is TGTGCCAGCAGTTACGTGGAGGGGCGGGGAGAGACCCAGTACTTC.

For the CDR3, the DNA is TGTGCCAGTAGCCATGGGACATCGAACACTGAAGCTTTCTTT. This gives the protein CASSHGTSNTEAFF. This chain uses TRBV19 with TRBJ1-1, with a possible D match to TRBD1 (6 bases). V lost 6 bases to trimming and J lost 1 base, with 12 bases between them. The CDR3 extends over 14 amino acids. From germline, CDR1 is LNHDA and CDR2 SQIVND (reference sequence). Full variable domain (missing parts from reference TRBV19 and TRBJ1-1): DGGITQSPKYLFRKEGQNVTLSCEQNLNHDAMYWYRQDPGQGLRLIYYSQIVNDFQKGDIAEGYSVSREKKESFPLTVTSAQKNPTAFYLCASSHGTSNTEAFFGQGTRLTVV.

The V gene is TRBV7-9, the J gene TRBJ2-7; no reliable D call. CDR1 SEHNR and CDR2 FQNEAQ come from the germline V gene (reference sequence). The V and J ends lost 1 base and 2 bases respectively, with 9 bases between them. The CDR3 runs to 14 residues. CDR3 loop: CASSLEVRTYEQYF. CDR3 DNA: TGTGCCAGCAGCTTAGAGGTCAGGACCTACGAGCAGTACTTC.

The V call is TRBV28, the J call TRBJ2-2, with 13 bases matching TRBD2. This CDR3 spans 18 amino acids. Unmatched junction bases numbered 7, after V lost 5 bases and J lost 1 base. Germline lookup yields CDR1 MDHEN and CDR2 SYDVKM. The CDR3 sequence is CASSPTGTSGVNTGELFF. CDR3 DNA: TGTGCCAGCAGTCCCACCGGGACTAGCGGGGTGAACACCGGGGAGCTGTTTTTT. Full variable domain (remainder filled in from reference TRBV28 and TRBJ2-2): DVKVTQSSRYLVKRTGEKVFLECVQDMDHENMFWYRQDPGLGLRLIYFSYDVKMKEKGDIPEGYSVSREKKERFSLILESASTNQTSMYLCASSPTGTSGVNTGELFFGEGSRLTVL.

With respect to this clone: The junction departs from the called germline gene at one end, perhaps through a read error. V and J are TRBV7-7 and TRBJ2-3; possible D gene TRBD1, 5 bases. The CDR3 runs to 12 residues. CDR1 is SSHAT, CDR2 FNYEAQ, per germline (reference sequence). CDR3 residues: CASSSGTDTQYF. Here the CDR3 DNA reads TGTGCTAGCAGCTCAGGGACAGATACGCAGTATTTT. Drawing the rest from reference TRBV7-7 and TRBJ2-3, the complete variable domain is GAGVSQSPRYKVTKRGQDVTLRCDPISSHATLYWYQQALGQGPEFLTYFNYEAQPDKSGLPSDRFSAERPEGSISTLTIQRTEQRDSAMYRCASSSGTDTQYFGPGTRLTVL.

The rearrangement joins TRBV18 to TRBJ2-5, with 7 nucleotides matching TRBD1. The CDR3 spans 16 residues. Trimming cost V 2 bases and J 4 bases; bases outside gene matches: 10. Germline CDR1 reads KGHSH; CDR2 reads LQKENI. CDR3 sequence (DNA): TGTGCCAGCTCACCAGTCGGTGCAGGGGGTAGAGAGACCCAGTACTTC. It is translated as CASSPVGAGGRETQYF.

The chain carries TRBV18 and TRBJ1-5; maybe TRBD1 (6 bases). V lost 0 bases, J lost 7 bases, and 16 bases lay in between. The CDR3 is 16 amino acids. CDR1 and CDR2 from the germline V gene are KGHSH and LQKENI. The CDR3 region has the DNA TGTGCCAGCTCACCACCGGGACACCACTGGAAACAGCCCCAGCATTTT. Protein: CASSPPGHHWKQPQHF.

This chain joins TRBV27 and TRBJ1-5; D might be TRBD1 (5 bases). Germline V gives CDR1 MNHEY, CDR2 SMNVEV (reference sequence). Trimming removed 2 bases from V and 4 bases from J, with 18 bases in between. The CDR3 is made up of 17 amino acids. Here the CDR3 reads CASSLIGLGRVNQPQHF. DNA of the CDR3: TGTGCCAGCAGTTTAATCGGGTTGGGCAGGGTAAATCAGCCCCAGCATTTT.

The chain links TRBV30 to TRBJ1-2; TRBD1 agrees at 9 bases. The V and J ends lost 5 bases and 8 bases, in that order; junction bases with no gene match: 9. Germline loops: CDR1 GTSNPN, CDR2 SVGIG (reference sequence). The CDR3 runs 13 residues. CDR3 sequence (DNA): TGTGCCTGGCAGAAGGGACAGGGAAACGGCTACACCTTC. Translation gives CAWQKGQGNGYTF.